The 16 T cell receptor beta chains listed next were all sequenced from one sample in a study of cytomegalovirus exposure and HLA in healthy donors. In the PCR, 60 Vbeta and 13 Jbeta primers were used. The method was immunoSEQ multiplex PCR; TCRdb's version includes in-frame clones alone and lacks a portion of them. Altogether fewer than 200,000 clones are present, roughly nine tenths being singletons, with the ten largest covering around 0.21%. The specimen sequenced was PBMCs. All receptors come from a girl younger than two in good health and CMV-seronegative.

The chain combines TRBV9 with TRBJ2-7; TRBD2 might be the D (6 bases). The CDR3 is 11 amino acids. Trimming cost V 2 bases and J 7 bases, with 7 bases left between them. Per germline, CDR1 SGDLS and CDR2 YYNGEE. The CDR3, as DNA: TGTGCCAGCAGCGTGGGGGGAGAGCAGTACTTC. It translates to CASSVGGEQYF.

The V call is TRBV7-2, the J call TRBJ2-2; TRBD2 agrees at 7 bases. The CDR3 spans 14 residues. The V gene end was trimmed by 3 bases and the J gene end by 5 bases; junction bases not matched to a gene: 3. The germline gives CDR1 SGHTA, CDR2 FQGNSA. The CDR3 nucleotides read TGTGCCAGCAGCTTGGGACTACCTACCGGGGAGCTGTTTTTT. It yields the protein CASSLGLPTGELFF.

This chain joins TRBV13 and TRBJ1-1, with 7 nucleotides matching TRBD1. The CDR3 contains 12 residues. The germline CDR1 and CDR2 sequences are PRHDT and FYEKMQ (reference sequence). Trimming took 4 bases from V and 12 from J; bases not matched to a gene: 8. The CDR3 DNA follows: TGTGCCAGCAGCTGGTGGACAGGAAAAACTTTCTTT. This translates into CASSWWTGKTFF.

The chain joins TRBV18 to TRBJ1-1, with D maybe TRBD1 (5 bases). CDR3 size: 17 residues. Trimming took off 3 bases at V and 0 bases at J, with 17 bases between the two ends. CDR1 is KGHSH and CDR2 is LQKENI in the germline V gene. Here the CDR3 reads CASSPFDRAIMNTEAFF. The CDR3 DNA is TGTGCCAGCTCACCCTTCGACAGAGCGATCATGAACACTGAAGCTTTCTTT.

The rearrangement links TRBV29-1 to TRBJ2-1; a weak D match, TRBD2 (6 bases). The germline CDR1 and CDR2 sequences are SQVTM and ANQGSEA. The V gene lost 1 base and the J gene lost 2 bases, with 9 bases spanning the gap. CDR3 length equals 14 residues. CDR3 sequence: CSVEGGETYNEQFF. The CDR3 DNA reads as TGCAGCGTTGAAGGCGGGGAGACCTACAATGAGCAGTTCTTC.

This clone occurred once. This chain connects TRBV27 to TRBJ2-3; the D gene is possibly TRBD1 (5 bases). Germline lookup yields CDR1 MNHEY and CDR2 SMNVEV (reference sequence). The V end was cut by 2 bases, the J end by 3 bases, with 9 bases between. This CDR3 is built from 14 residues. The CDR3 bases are TGTGCCAGCAGTTTACTAGGACAAACAGATACGCAGTATTTT. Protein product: CASSLLGQTDTQYF.

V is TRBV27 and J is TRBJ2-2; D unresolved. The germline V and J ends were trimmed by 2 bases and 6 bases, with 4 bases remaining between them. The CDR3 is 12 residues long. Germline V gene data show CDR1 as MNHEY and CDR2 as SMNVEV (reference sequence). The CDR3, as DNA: TGTGCCAGCAGTTTAGGCCCCGGGGAGCTGTTTTTT. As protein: CASSLGPGELFF.

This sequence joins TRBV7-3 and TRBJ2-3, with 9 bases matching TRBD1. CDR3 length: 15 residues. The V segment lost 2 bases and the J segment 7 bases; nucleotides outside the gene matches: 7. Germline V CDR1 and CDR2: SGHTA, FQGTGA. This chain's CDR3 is CASSLEGQGGYTQYF. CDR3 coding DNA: TGTGCCAGCAGCTTAGAGGGACAGGGAGGATATACGCAGTATTTT. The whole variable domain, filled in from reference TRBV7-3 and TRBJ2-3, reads GAGVSQTPSNKVTEKGKYVELRCDPISGHTALYWYRQSLGQGPEFLIYFQGTGAADDSGLPNDRFFAVRPEGSVSTLKIQRTERGDSAVYLCASSLEGQGGYTQYFGPGTRLTVL.

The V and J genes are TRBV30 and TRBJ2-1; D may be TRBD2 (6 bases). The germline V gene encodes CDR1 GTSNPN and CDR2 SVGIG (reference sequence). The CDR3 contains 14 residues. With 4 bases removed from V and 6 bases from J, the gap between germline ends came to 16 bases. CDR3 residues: CAWTYGSGRNEQFF. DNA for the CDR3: TGTGCCTGGACCTACGGGAGCGGGCGCAATGAGCAGTTCTTC.

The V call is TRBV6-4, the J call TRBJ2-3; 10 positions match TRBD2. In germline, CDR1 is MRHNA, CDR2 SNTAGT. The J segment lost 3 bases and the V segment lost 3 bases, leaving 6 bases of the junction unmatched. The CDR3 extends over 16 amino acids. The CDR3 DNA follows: TGTGCCAGCAGTGATCAACTAGCGGGACTAACAGATACGCAGTATTTT. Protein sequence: CASSDQLAGLTDTQYF.

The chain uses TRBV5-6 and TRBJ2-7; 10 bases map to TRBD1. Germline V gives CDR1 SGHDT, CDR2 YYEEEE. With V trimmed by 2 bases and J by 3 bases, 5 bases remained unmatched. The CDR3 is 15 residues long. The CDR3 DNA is TGTGCCAGCAGCTTAGCCGGGACAGGGGACTACGAGCAGTACTTC. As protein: CASSLAGTGDYEQYF. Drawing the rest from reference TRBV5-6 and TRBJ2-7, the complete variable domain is DAGVTQSPTHLIKTRGQQVTLRCSPKSGHDTVSWYQQALGQGPQFIFQYYEEEERQRGNFPDRFSGHQFPNYSSELNVNALLLGDSALYLCASSLAGTGDYEQYFGPGTRLTVT.

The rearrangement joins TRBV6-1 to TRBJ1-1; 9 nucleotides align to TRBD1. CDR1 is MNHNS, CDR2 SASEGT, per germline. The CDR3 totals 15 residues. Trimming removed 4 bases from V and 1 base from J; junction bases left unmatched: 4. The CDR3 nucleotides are TGTGCCAGCAGTGCCCCACAGGGGGCGAACACTGAAGCTTTCTTT. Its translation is CASSAPQGANTEAFF.

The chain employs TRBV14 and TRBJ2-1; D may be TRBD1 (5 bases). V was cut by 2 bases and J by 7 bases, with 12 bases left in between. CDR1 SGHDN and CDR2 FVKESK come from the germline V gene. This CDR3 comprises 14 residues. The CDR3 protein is CASSQYRHTNEQFF. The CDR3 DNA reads TGTGCCAGCAGCCAATACAGGCATACGAATGAGCAGTTCTTC.

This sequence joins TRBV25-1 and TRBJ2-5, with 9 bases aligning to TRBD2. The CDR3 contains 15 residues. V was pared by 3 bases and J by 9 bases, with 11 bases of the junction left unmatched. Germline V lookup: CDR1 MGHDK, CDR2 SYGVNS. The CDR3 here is CASSEERGVGEPQYF. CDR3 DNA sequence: TGTGCCAGCAGTGAGGAGCGGGGGGTCGGCGAGCCCCAGTACTTC.

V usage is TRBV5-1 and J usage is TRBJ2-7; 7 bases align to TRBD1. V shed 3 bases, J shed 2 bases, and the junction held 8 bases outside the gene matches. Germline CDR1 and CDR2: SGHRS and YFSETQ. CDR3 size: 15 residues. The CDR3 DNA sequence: TGCGCCAGCAGCTCGTCGACAGGGCTGACCTACGAGCAGTACTTC. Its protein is CASSSSTGLTYEQYF.

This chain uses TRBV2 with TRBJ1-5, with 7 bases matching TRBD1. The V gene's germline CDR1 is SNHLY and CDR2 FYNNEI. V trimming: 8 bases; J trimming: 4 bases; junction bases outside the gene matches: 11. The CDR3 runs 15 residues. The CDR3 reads CASASQGLNNQPQHF. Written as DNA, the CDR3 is TGTGCCAGCGCCTCACAGGGGCTAAATAATCAGCCCCAGCATTTT.